One sample yielded the 29 T cell receptor beta chains listed below, sequenced in a study of identical twins. Using its own MiXCR run on the 5' RACE reads, TCRdb lists one record per CDR3 protein. The sample yields approximately 500,000 distinct CDR3 sequences, 20% to 30% seen once. The data were also submitted as part of a second study, on T cells expressing NK-cell markers.

The specimen was CD4+ T cells sorted from blood. Receptors originate from a woman aged 18-29 years in good health.

The rearrangement uses TRBV12-3 or TRBV12-4 and TRBJ1-1; D unclear. V was pared by 7 bases and J by 3 bases, with 15 bases between. This CDR3 has 14 residues. CDR3: CASTLRHLDTEAFF. The CDR3 bases are TGTGCCAGCACCCTCCGGCATCTCGACACTGAAGCTTTCTTT.

V is TRBV20-1 and J is TRBJ2-7; the D gene is possibly TRBD2 (5 bases). This CDR3 spans 15 amino acids. CDR1 and CDR2 from the germline V gene are DFQATT and SNEGSKA (reference sequence). V was cut by 4 bases and J by 6 bases, with 22 bases left in between. The CDR3 DNA reads as TGCAGTGCTACCGACCCAGGCGGCGGGCCGGGCGAGCAGTACTTC. It specifies CSATDPGGGPGEQYF.

This chain links TRBV12-3 or TRBV12-4 with TRBJ2-5, with D maybe TRBD2 (6 bases). This CDR3 has 14 residues. V was shortened by 5 bases and J by 9 bases, with 19 bases between the two germline ends. CDR3 DNA: TGTGCCAGCAGTCCTCAGCGGGCGGCGACGGCCCAGTACTTC. Residues: CASSPQRAATAQYF.

This clonotype was counted between two and nine times. The CDR3 here is CASSQSDRGMSEQYF. CDR3 DNA sequence: TGTGCCAGCAGCCAATCCGACAGGGGTATGAGCGAGCAGTACTTC. The chain combines TRBV3-1 with TRBJ2-7; 8 nucleotides align to TRBD1. V trimming: 2 bases; J trimming: 6 bases; junction bases outside the gene matches: 9. This CDR3 contains 15 residues. From germline, CDR1 is LGHDT and CDR2 YNNKEL (reference sequence).

This chain links TRBV12-3 or TRBV12-4 with TRBJ2-1, with TRBD2 matching over 7 bases. The CDR3 totals 14 residues. V lost 1 base to trimming and J lost 9 bases; unmatched junction nucleotides: 6. Here the CDR3 reads CASSLVSGWTEQFF. Written as DNA, the CDR3 is TGTGCCAGCAGTTTAGTTAGCGGGTGGACTGAGCAGTTCTTC.

The J gene is TRBJ2-1, the V gene TRBV11-2, with 8 bases fitting TRBD1. J lost 3 bases, V lost 4 bases, and 11 bases had no gene match. This CDR3 has 17 amino acids. From germline, CDR1 is SGHAT and CDR2 FQNNGV. The CDR3, as DNA: TGTGCCAGCAGCTACGCCTCCAGGGGGCTGGGCTACAATGAGCAGTTCTTC. As protein: CASSYASRGLGYNEQFF.

This clonotype has a handful of counts. The chain links TRBV5-1 to TRBJ2-1; no clear D. The germline V gene encodes CDR1 SGHRS and CDR2 YFSETQ. The CDR3 spans 15 residues. Trimming removed 4 bases at V and 4 bases at J, with 15 bases between. This CDR3 reads CASSQDPKTYNEQFF. CDR3 coding DNA: TGCGCCAGCAGCCAGGACCCTAAAACGTACAATGAGCAGTTCTTC.

The CDR3 reads CASDRVYEQYF. CDR3 DNA sequence: TGTGCCAGCGACAGGGTCTACGAGCAGTACTTC. The chain is built from TRBV12-3 or TRBV12-4 and TRBJ2-7, with 7 bases identical to TRBD1. V lost 8 bases to trimming and J lost 3 bases; unmatched junction nucleotides: 1. The CDR3 runs to 11 residues.

This clonotype has just a few counts. This chain connects TRBV4-3 to TRBJ2-1; TRBD1 or TRBD2 may be the D gene (5 bases each). From germline, CDR1 is LGHNA and CDR2 YSLEER. This CDR3 is 16 amino acids long. V was pared by 0 bases and J by 2 bases, with 11 bases between. CDR3 DNA sequence: TGCGCCAGCAGCCAAGATCAAGGGACGGCCTACAATGAGCAGTTCTTC. It translates to CASSQDQGTAYNEQFF.

This clonotype has only a few counts. J is TRBJ2-1 and V is TRBV5-1; D perhaps matches TRBD1 (6 bases). This CDR3 spans 12 amino acids. CDR1 and CDR2 from the germline V gene are SGHRS and YFSETQ. V lost 4 bases, J lost 10 bases, and 12 bases lay in between. In nucleotides, the CDR3 is TGCGCCAGCAGCCAACAGGGTGACGAGCAGTTCTTC. This gives the protein CASSQQGDEQFF.

This chain links TRBV20-1 with TRBJ1-1; no clear D. Trimming pared 0 bases from V and 1 base from J, leaving 6 bases between. Germline V gives CDR1 DFQATT, CDR2 SNEGSKA (reference sequence). CDR3 length equals 13 residues. DNA of the CDR3: TGCAGTGCTAGAGAGTCAGGGAACACTGAAGCTTTCTTT. Amino acids: CSARESGNTEAFF.

The CDR3 nucleotides read TGCGCCAGCAGCTTAGCGGGAGGGAGCAATGAGCAGTTCTTC. It codes for CASSLAGGSNEQFF. The chain uses TRBV5-1 and TRBJ2-1; TRBD2 agrees at 10 bases. Per germline, CDR1 SGHRS and CDR2 YFSETQ. CDR3 length: 14 residues. Unmatched junction bases numbered 2, after V lost 2 bases and J lost 6 bases.

The chain couples TRBV3-1 to TRBJ2-1, with unresolved D. CDR1 is LGHDT and CDR2 is YNNKEL in the germline V gene (reference sequence). CDR3 length equals 13 residues. Trimming shortened V by 1 base and J by 2 bases, and 3 bases separated the two germline ends. The CDR3 protein is CASSQVAYNEQFF. The DNA of the CDR3 is TGTGCCAGCAGCCAAGTAGCCTACAATGAGCAGTTCTTC.

For this clonotype: A read error may produce the germline difference seen at one junction end. The chain links TRBV28 to TRBJ2-2, with 7 bases aligning to TRBD2. The CDR3 loop spans 14 amino acids. Germline CDR1 and CDR2: MDHEN and SYDVKM. DNA for the CDR3: TGTGCCAGCGGCCCTGGCCTGCTCAGCGGGGAGCTGCTTTTT. This gives the protein CASGPGLLSGELLF.

The chain joins TRBV3-1 to TRBJ2-6, with D hard to call. With 0 bases removed from V and 0 bases from J, the gap between germline ends came to 3 bases. The CDR3 has 15 residues. Germline-derived CDR1 and CDR2 are LGHDT and YNNKEL (reference sequence). The CDR3 loop is CASSQDRSGANVLTF. In DNA, the CDR3 is TGTGCCAGCAGCCAAGATCGCTCTGGGGCCAACGTCCTGACTTTC.

The V gene is TRBV20-1, the J gene TRBJ2-7; tentatively, D is TRBD2 (5 bases). The V gene lost 0 bases and the J gene lost 2 bases, with 14 bases spanning the gap. Germline V lookup: CDR1 DFQATT, CDR2 SNEGSKA (reference sequence). The CDR3 spans 15 residues. CDR3 sequence (DNA): TGCAGTGCTAGAGATTATGGACGGGGAACCTACGAGCAGTACTTC. Translating gives CSARDYGRGTYEQYF.

The rearrangement uses TRBV29-1 and TRBJ1-3, with 8 bases fitting TRBD1. Germline V gene lookup returns CDR1 SQVTM and CDR2 ANQGSEA. CDR3 length: 15 amino acids. Unmatched junction bases numbered 11, after V lost 7 bases and J lost 3 bases. The CDR3 DNA reads as TGCAGCGCCCGAACAGGGACAGGAGGTGGAAACACCATATATTTT. This translates into CSARTGTGGGNTIYF. Based on the CDR3 plus reference TRBV29-1 and TRBJ1-3, the full variable domain is SAVISQKPSRDICQRGTSLTIQCQVDSQVTMMFWYRQQPGQSLTLIATANQGSEATYESGFVIDKFPISRPNLTFSTLTVSNMSPEDSSIYLCSARTGTGGGNTIYFGEGSWLTVV.

This clonotype occurred once. The chain recombines TRBV12-3 or TRBV12-4 with TRBJ1-2; possible D gene TRBD1, 5 bases. This CDR3 has 14 residues. The V gene lost 6 bases and the J gene lost 2 bases, with 13 bases spanning the gap. CDR3 loop: CASRPSGGNYGYTF. The CDR3 nucleotides are TGTGCCAGCAGACCCTCGGGGGGGAACTATGGCTACACCTTC.

This clonotype was seen a few times. The J gene is TRBJ1-1, the V gene TRBV7-9; D perhaps matches TRBD1 (6 bases). CDR1 and CDR2 (germline): SEHNR, FQNEAQ (reference sequence). V lost 7 bases to trimming and J lost 1 base, with 22 bases between them. The CDR3 extends over 17 amino acids. The CDR3 loop is CASISKGVRFRNTEAFF. CDR3 DNA sequence: TGTGCCAGCATCAGTAAGGGGGTTCGCTTTCGGAACACTGAAGCTTTCTTT.

The CDR3 protein is CASSYSGPRYNEQFF. As DNA, the CDR3 is TGTGCCAGCAGTTACTCGGGGCCTAGGTACAATGAGCAGTTCTTC. The chain uses TRBV6-5 and TRBJ2-1; tentatively, D is TRBD1 (5 bases). The germline V gene encodes CDR1 MNHEY and CDR2 SVGAGI. The CDR3 covers 15 residues. Trimming took off 0 bases at V and 4 bases at J, with 10 bases between the two ends.

This clonotype was found a few times. The chain carries TRBV5-1 and TRBJ1-2; D uncertain. The germline CDR1 and CDR2 sequences are SGHRS and YFSETQ. The ends were cut back, 4 bases at V and 7 bases at J, with 14 bases in the middle. The CDR3 length is 13 residues. The CDR3 bases are TGCGCCAGCAGCCCCTCCCGGGGAGCTGGCTACACCTTC. It encodes CASSPSRGAGYTF.

The chain links TRBV28 to TRBJ2-3, with D perhaps matching TRBD1 or TRBD2 (5 bases each). V was clipped by 8 bases and J by 8 bases, with 14 bases between them. Germline V gives CDR1 MDHEN, CDR2 SYDVKM. CDR3 size: 12 residues. The CDR3 spells CASAQGRGTQYF. Here the CDR3 DNA reads TGTGCCAGCGCGCAGGGACGGGGTACGCAGTATTTT.

The chain combines TRBV12-3 or TRBV12-4 with TRBJ2-7; 7 bases map to TRBD1. This CDR3 has 15 amino acids. V trimming: 6 bases; J trimming: 2 bases; junction bases outside the gene matches: 10. The CDR3 bases are TGTGCCAGCAGGCCCGCCGGGACAGCCACCTACGAGCAGTACTTC. It is translated as CASRPAGTATYEQYF.

The chain couples TRBV9 to TRBJ1-2; the D is unclear. V lost 0 bases to trimming and J lost 0 bases, with 9 bases between them. The CDR3 has 15 amino acids. Germline V gene lookup returns CDR1 SGDLS and CDR2 YYNGEE. The CDR3 DNA reads TGTGCCAGCAGCGTAGAGGTAGGGACTAACTATGGCTACACCTTC. It yields the protein CASSVEVGTNYGYTF.

The gene calls are TRBV7-9 and TRBJ2-2, with D unclear. Germline CDR1 reads SEHNR; CDR2 reads FQNEAQ (reference sequence). The CDR3 has 13 amino acids. The V end was cut by 4 bases, the J end by 1 base, with 4 bases between. The CDR3 DNA follows: TGTGCCAGCAGCTCCATGAACACCGGGGAGCTGTTTTTT. This encodes CASSSMNTGELFF.

This clonotype was recorded a few times. This sequence joins TRBV20-1 and TRBJ2-3; maybe TRBD2 (6 bases). The CDR3 covers 11 residues. Trimming stripped 7 bases from V and 6 bases from J, with 11 bases between. Germline-derived CDR1 and CDR2 are DFQATT and SNEGSKA (reference sequence). CDR3 loop: CSGAGLDTQYF. The CDR3 DNA follows: TGCAGTGGCGCGGGGCTTGATACGCAGTATTTT.

The rearrangement joins TRBV4-3 to TRBJ2-7; D remains unclear. This CDR3 is built from 13 residues. The V and J ends lost 0 bases and 3 bases respectively, with 6 bases between them. The germline gives CDR1 LGHNA, CDR2 YSLEER. The CDR3 DNA reads TGCGCCAGCAGCCAAGAAATAGGCTACGAGCAGTACTTC. It yields the protein CASSQEIGYEQYF.

This clonotype was picked up a small number of times. This chain joins TRBV12-3 or TRBV12-4 and TRBJ2-7; possibly TRBD1 for D (6 bases). V lost 8 bases, J lost 7 bases, and 15 bases lay in between. This CDR3 is built from 12 residues. CDR3 region: CASGNRVMEQYF. Written as DNA, the CDR3 is TGTGCCAGCGGAAACAGGGTAATGGAGCAGTACTTC.

The table lists this clonotype with a few counts. The chain carries TRBV6-5 and TRBJ2-7, with 8 bases that match TRBD1. Germline values: CDR1 MNHEY, CDR2 SVGAGI. With 5 bases clipped from V and 6 bases from J, the junction kept 3 bases outside the gene matches. This CDR3 is built from 12 residues. CDR3 coding DNA: TGTGCCAGCAGTACCGACAGGGGCGAGCAGTACTTC. Its protein product is CASSTDRGEQYF.